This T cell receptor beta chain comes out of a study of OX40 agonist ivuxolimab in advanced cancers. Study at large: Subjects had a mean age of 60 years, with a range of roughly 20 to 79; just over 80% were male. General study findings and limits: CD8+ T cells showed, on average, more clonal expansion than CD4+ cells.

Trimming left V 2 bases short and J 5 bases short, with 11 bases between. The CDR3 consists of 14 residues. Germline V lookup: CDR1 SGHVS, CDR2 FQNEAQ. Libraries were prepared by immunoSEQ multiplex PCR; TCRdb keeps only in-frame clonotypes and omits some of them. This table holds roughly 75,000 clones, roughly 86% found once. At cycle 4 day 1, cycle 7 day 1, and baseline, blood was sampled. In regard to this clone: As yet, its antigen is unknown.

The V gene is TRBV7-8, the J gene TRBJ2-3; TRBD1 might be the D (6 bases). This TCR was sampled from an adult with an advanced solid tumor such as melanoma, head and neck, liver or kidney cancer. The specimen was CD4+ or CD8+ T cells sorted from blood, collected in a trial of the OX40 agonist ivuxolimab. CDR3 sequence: CASSLLQGQDTQYF. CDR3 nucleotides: TGTGCCAGCAGCTTATTACAGGGACAAGATACGCAGTATTTT.